The 22 T cell receptor beta chains given below trace back to one sample, sequenced in a study of T cell responses to AZD1222 COVID-19 vaccine. Using immunoSEQ multiplex PCR, the repertoire was profiled, and TCRdb retains in-frame clones only, with some absent. Of some 120,000 clones listed, approximately 91% were seen once; the top ten hold roughly 5.7%. The sequencing used peripheral blood, collected 28 days after the second AZD1222 dose. The receptors derive from an adult who received the AZD1222 COVID-19 vaccine.

This clone has more than one count but fewer than ten. The chain recombines TRBV11-2 with TRBJ2-7; 12 nucleotides match TRBD2. Germline CDR1 is SGHAT and CDR2 is FQNNGV. The CDR3 totals 18 residues. The V segment lost 4 bases and the J segment 7 bases; nucleotides outside the gene matches: 17. CDR3 protein: CASSSHSSLAGGPREQYF. In DNA, the CDR3 is TGTGCCAGCAGCTCCCACTCGAGTCTAGCGGGAGGGCCCAGGGAGCAGTACTTC.

For the CDR3, the DNA is TGTGCCAGCAGCCGACAGATACTTAATTCACCCCTCCACTTT. The encoded protein is CASSRQILNSPLHF. The rearrangement uses TRBV11-2 and TRBJ1-6; a weak D match, TRBD1 (5 bases). Between the trimmed V and J ends, which lost 5 bases and 6 bases, there was a span of 11 bases. Germline lookup yields CDR1 SGHAT and CDR2 FQNNGV. The length of the CDR3 is 14 residues.

This rearrangement joins TRBV7-2 to TRBJ1-2; 8 bases align to TRBD1. J was trimmed by 6 bases and V by 3 bases; bases with no gene match: 6. The V gene's germline CDR1 is SGHTA and CDR2 FQGNSA. This CDR3 has 14 residues. The CDR3 sequence: CASSFDRGINGYTF. The CDR3 coding sequence is TGTGCCAGCAGCTTTGACAGGGGAATAAATGGCTACACCTTC.

The chain joins TRBV29-1 to TRBJ1-2, with TRBD1 matching over 10 bases. Germline V gives CDR1 SQVTM, CDR2 ANQGSEA. This CDR3 region has 15 residues. The V segment lost 6 bases and the J segment 4 bases; nucleotides outside the gene matches: 11. The CDR3 nucleotides are TGCAGCGTGGAAACTTCCGGGACAGGGGCCTATGGCTACACCTTC. Protein sequence: CSVETSGTGAYGYTF.

The chain has TRBV7-6 and TRBJ1-1, with 10 nucleotides matching TRBD1. V shed 5 bases and J 4 bases; nucleotides not matched to a gene: 7. The V gene's germline CDR1 is SGHVS and CDR2 FNYEAQ. The CDR3 is 15 residues long. CDR3 in DNA: TGTGCCAGCAGCCCAGTTGGGACAGGGGTCACTGAAGCTTTCTTT. This gives the protein CASSPVGTGVTEAFF.

The DNA for the CDR3 is TGTGCCAGCAGCTTGGCAATGGGTGGACAGCTGTCCGGGGAGCTGTTTTTT. Protein: CASSLAMGGQLSGELFF. V is TRBV5-4 and J is TRBJ2-2, with D possibly matching TRBD1 (6 bases). CDR3 length: 17 residues. Germline-derived CDR1 and CDR2 are SGHNT and YYREEE (reference sequence). Trimming pared 0 bases from V and 6 bases from J, leaving 18 bases between.

This clone is a singleton in its sample. This sequence joins TRBV27 and TRBJ2-1; 10 bases align to TRBD2. J lost 8 bases, V lost 4 bases, and 8 bases had no gene match. The CDR3 sequence is 15 residues long. Germline V gives CDR1 MNHEY, CDR2 SMNVEV (reference sequence). The CDR3 sequence is CASSYSLAGEDEQFF. As DNA, the CDR3 is TGTGCCAGCAGTTACAGCCTAGCGGGAGAAGATGAGCAGTTCTTC.

This chain links TRBV6-1 with TRBJ2-7; 9 bases fit TRBD1. This CDR3 has 15 residues. The V segment lost 1 base and the J segment 2 bases; nucleotides outside the gene matches: 3. CDR1 and CDR2 (germline): MNHNS, SASEGT. CDR3 bases: TGTGCCAGCAGTGAAGGACAGGGGGGAGCCTACGAGCAGTACTTC. It specifies CASSEGQGGAYEQYF.

This clone was counted a few times. The chain carries TRBV27 and TRBJ2-7; D not resolved. The ends were cut back, 6 bases at V and 0 bases at J, with 12 bases in the middle. The CDR3 loop spans 14 amino acids. Germline loops: CDR1 MNHEY, CDR2 SMNVEV (reference sequence). CDR3 nucleotides: TGTGCCAGCAGGAATACCCTCTACTCCTACGAGCAGTACTTC. Translation: CASRNTLYSYEQYF.

This chain links TRBV9 with TRBJ1-2; possibly TRBD1 for D (5 bases). The CDR3 has 14 residues. The ends were cut back, 0 bases at V and 2 bases at J, with 8 bases in the middle. From germline, CDR1 is SGDLS and CDR2 YYNGEE. The CDR3 DNA is TGTGCCAGCAGCGTAGGGGGCAGCAACTATGGCTACACCTTC. Translation gives CASSVGGSNYGYTF.

V usage is TRBV19 and J usage is TRBJ2-3; D uncertain. Germline V gene data show CDR1 as LNHDA and CDR2 as SQIVND (reference sequence). V shed 7 bases and J shed 1 base, with 9 bases lying between them. The CDR3 has 13 amino acids. The CDR3 region has the DNA TGTGCCAGTACCGCCTTTCGCACAGATACGCAGTATTTT. Its protein is CASTAFRTDTQYF.

The chain carries TRBV12-3 or TRBV12-4 and TRBJ1-5; 9 bases match TRBD1. This CDR3 has 13 amino acids. Trimming cost V 5 bases and J 7 bases; bases outside gene matches: 3. CDR3 sequence reads: CASSATGGQPQHF. The CDR3 DNA reads as TGTGCCAGCAGTGCGACAGGGGGGCAGCCCCAGCATTTT.

CDR3 in DNA: TGTGCCAGCTCACCTAGCGGGTTTTCTAGCACAGATACGCAGTATTTT. Its translation: CASSPSGFSSTDTQYF. V gene TRBV18 combines with J gene TRBJ2-3, with 7 bases matching TRBD2. The CDR3 is 16 residues long. Germline CDR1 KGHSH, CDR2 LQKENI. The junction had 6 bases not matched to a gene; V was cut back by 3 bases and J by 0 bases.

The V gene is TRBV5-1, the J gene TRBJ1-1; TRBD1 matches 7 bases. CDR1 and CDR2 (germline): SGHRS, YFSETQ. The trim removed 2 bases at V and 2 bases at J, leaving 3 bases unmatched. The length of the CDR3 is 14 residues. The CDR3 sequence is CASSLQGKNTEAFF. As DNA, the CDR3 is TGCGCCAGCAGCTTACAGGGGAAAAACACTGAAGCTTTCTTT. Using reference TRBV5-1 and TRBJ1-1 for the parts outside the CDR3, the full variable domain is KAGVTQTPRYLIKTRGQQVTLSCSPISGHRSVSWYQQTPGQGLQFLFEYFSETQRNKGNFPGRFSGRQFSNSRSEMNVSTLELGDSALYLCASSLQGKNTEAFFGQGTRLTVV.

This clone was picked up one time. The V gene is TRBV12-5, the J gene TRBJ2-1; D possibly matches TRBD1 or TRBD2 (5 bases each). The CDR3 has 19 amino acids. CDR1 is LGHNT and CDR2 is FRNRAP in the germline V gene. Trimming removed 0 bases from V and 2 bases from J, with 20 bases in between. This CDR3 is CASGLVRDGEGLAYNEQFF. CDR3 DNA: TGTGCTAGTGGTTTGGTACGGGACGGAGAGGGCCTCGCCTACAATGAGCAGTTCTTC.

This clone showed up many times. The chain links TRBV27 to TRBJ2-7, with TRBD1 matching over 8 bases. Germline lookup yields CDR1 MNHEY and CDR2 SMNVEV (reference sequence). The CDR3 contains 13 residues. The junction had 3 bases not matched to a gene; V was cut back by 6 bases and J by 2 bases. The DNA of the CDR3 is TGTGCCAGCAGCTTGACAGGGGCCTACGAGCAGTACTTC. Protein product: CASSLTGAYEQYF.

V gene TRBV7-6 combines with J gene TRBJ1-5; 8 nucleotides agree with TRBD1. This CDR3 has 15 residues. The trim removed 3 bases at V and 7 bases at J, leaving 8 bases unmatched. Germline V lookup: CDR1 SGHVS, CDR2 FNYEAQ. CDR3 bases: TGTGCCAGCAGCTTCTCCTCGGACAGGGCCCAGCCCCAGCATTTT. It specifies CASSFSSDRAQPQHF.

The chain combines TRBV6-1 with TRBJ2-1; 8 bases map to TRBD2. V was clipped by 2 bases and J by 12 bases; unmatched bases: 9. Germline CDR1 is MNHNS and CDR2 is SASEGT. The CDR3 is 14 amino acids. The DNA of the CDR3 is TGTGCCAGCAGTGAACTGACTAGCGTCCCAGGGCAGTTCTTC. Encoded protein: CASSELTSVPGQFF.

This clone was seen only a few times. The chain's CDR3 is CAISEQGSKPQHF. The DNA for the CDR3 is TGTGCCATCAGTGAACAGGGTAGTAAGCCCCAGCATTTT. The genes are TRBV10-3 and TRBJ1-5, with D possibly TRBD1 on 6 matching bases. Deletions cut 3 bases from V and 8 bases from J, with 11 bases between. The CDR3 covers 13 residues. CDR1 ENHRY and CDR2 SYGVKD come from the germline V gene.

The rearrangement joins TRBV9 to TRBJ2-1, with TRBD2 matching 11 bases. This CDR3 has 15 residues. Germline values: CDR1 SGDLS, CDR2 YYNGEE. V lost 5 bases and J lost 4; bases outside the gene matches: 5. The CDR3 loop reads CASSALAGVYNEQFF. The CDR3 DNA is TGTGCCAGCAGTGCACTAGCGGGGGTTTACAATGAGCAGTTCTTC.

The rearrangement links TRBV24-1 to TRBJ2-5, with 8 bases matching TRBD2. CDR1 KGHDR and CDR2 SFDVKD come from the germline V gene. The CDR3 totals 18 residues. The ends lost 4 bases at V and 1 base at J; junction bases unmatched: 13. CDR3 bases: TGTGCCACCAGTGACCCCGGGGGGGAAAGTGGGCCCCAAGAGACCCAGTACTTC. This encodes CATSDPGGESGPQETQYF.

V usage is TRBV7-8 and J usage is TRBJ1-1; 9 bases match TRBD1. The V segment lost 5 bases and the J segment 1 base; nucleotides outside the gene matches: 2. CDR3 length: 14 residues. Germline CDR1 and CDR2: SGHVS and FQNEAQ. The CDR3 nucleotides are TGTGCCAGCAGCGGGACAGGGCCGAACACTGAAGCTTTCTTT. Its translation: CASSGTGPNTEAFF.